This T cell receptor beta chain is drawn from a study of regulatory T cells in long-lasting Graves disease. Building the TCR beta libraries relied on iRepertoire HTBI primers, and CDR3 regions underwent Arm-PCR. Methods used by the authors: Segment identification across samples yielded roughly 62 TRBV and 12 to 15 TRBJ segments. TCRdb re-derived calls from the multiplex PCR reads in MiXCR, one entry per CDR3 protein. The authors' filters were not applied to this entry. The data hold about 470,000 distinct CDR3 sequences, with 20% observed a single time. The CDR3 has 15 amino acids. Per the germline V gene, CDR1 is SGHTS and CDR2 is YDEGEE. V lost 0 bases to trimming and J lost 5 bases; unmatched junction nucleotides: 7. Noted time point: persistent/refractory GD, antithyroid drugs over 5 years with positive TRAb. PBMC RNA was the source of the TCR library. This clonotype came up many times.

Material: peripheral blood mononuclear cells (PBMCs), obtained when the disease was refractory, from a patient treated with antithyroid drugs. The V call is TRBV5-8, the J call TRBJ1-2; 7 bases agree with TRBD1. The sequence was obtained from a female donor with Graves disease. This chain's CDR3 is CASSLAGTDLYGYTF. CDR3 nucleotides: TGTGCCAGCAGCTTGGCCGGGACAGACTTATATGGCTACACCTTC.